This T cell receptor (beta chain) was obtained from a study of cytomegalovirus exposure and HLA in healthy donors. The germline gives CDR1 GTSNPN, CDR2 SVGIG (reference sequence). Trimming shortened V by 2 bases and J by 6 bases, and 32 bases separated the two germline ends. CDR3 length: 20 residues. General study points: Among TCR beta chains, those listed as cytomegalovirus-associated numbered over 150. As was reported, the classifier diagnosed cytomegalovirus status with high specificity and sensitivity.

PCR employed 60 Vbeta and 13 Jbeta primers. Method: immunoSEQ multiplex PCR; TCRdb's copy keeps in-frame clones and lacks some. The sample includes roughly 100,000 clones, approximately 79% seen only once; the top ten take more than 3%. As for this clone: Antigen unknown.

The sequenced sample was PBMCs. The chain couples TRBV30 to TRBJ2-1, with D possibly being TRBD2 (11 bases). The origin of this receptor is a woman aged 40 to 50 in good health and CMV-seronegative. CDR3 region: CAWSPWTGGYLAGGSNEQFF. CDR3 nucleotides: TGTGCCTGGAGTCCCTGGACAGGGGGGTACCTAGCGGGAGGATCCAATGAGCAGTTCTTC.